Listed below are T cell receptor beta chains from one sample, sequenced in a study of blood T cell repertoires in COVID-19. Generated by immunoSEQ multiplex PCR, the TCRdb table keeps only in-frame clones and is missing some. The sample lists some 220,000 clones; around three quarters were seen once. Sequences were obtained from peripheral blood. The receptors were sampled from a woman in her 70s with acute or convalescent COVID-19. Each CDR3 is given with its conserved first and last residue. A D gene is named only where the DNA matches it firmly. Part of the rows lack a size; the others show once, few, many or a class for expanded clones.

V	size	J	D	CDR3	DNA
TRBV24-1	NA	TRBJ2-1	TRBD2	CATSEAAGKRGTGQFF	TGTGCCACCAGTGAAGCGGCCGGGAAGCGGGGGACGGGGCAGTTCTTC
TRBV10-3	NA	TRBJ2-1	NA	CAISELRGEQFF	TGTGCCATCAGTGAGTTAAGGGGCGAGCAGTTCTTC
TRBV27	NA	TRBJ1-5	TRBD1	CASRQNQGDRQPQHF	TGTGCCAGCAGGCAGAATCAGGGGGATCGGCAGCCCCAGCATTTT
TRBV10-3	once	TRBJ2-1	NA	CAISPQGTRGAYNEQFF	TGTGCCATCAGCCCCCAGGGGACTCGGGGGGCCTACAATGAGCAGTTCTTC
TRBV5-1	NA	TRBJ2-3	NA	CASSPAPTGPGTDTQYF	TGCGCCAGCAGCCCCGCCCCGACAGGTCCGGGCACAGATACGCAGTATTTT
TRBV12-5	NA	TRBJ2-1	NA	CASGLPGLQFF	TGTGCTAGTGGTCTCCCAGGTTTGCAGTTCTTC
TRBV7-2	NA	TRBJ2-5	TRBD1	CASSLSTGGGSETQYF	TGTGCCAGCAGCCTGTCGACAGGGGGCGGTTCGGAGACCCAGTACTTC
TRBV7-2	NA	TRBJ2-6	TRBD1	CASSLDRGQGANVLTF	TGTGCCAGCAGCTTAGATAGGGGACAGGGAGCCAACGTCCTGACTTTC
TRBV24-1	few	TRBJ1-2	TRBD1	CATSERTGVKGYTF	TGTGCCACCAGTGAGCGGACAGGGGTAAAAGGCTACACCTTC
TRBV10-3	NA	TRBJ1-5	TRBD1	CAISDRDRGSNQPQHF	TGTGCCATCAGCGACCGGGACAGGGGAAGCAATCAGCCCCAGCATTTT
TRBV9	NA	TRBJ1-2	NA	CASSPRGAGDYGYTF	TGTGCCAGCAGCCCCCGGGGGGCAGGGGACTATGGCTACACCTTC
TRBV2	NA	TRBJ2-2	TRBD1	CASSLQGANTGELFF	TGTGCCAGCAGTCTCCAGGGGGCAAACACCGGGGAGCTGTTTTTT
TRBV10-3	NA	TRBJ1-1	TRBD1	CAISQTGDGTEAFF	TGTGCCATCAGTCAGACAGGGGATGGCACTGAAGCTTTCTTT
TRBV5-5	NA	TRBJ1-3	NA	CASSTQGGNTIYF	TGTGCCAGCAGTACTCAGGGTGGAAACACCATATATTTT
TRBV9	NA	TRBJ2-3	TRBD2	CASSVGAGRFSTDTQYF	TGTGCCAGCAGCGTAGGAGCGGGGCGCTTCAGCACAGATACGCAGTATTTT